This passage covers 17 T cell receptor beta chains from one sample sequenced in a study of blood T cell repertoires in COVID-19. TCRdb's table, derived via immunoSEQ multiplex PCR, lists solely in-frame clones and lacks some. The data contain hundreds of thousands of clones, around 90% of them seen just once; the ten biggest clones take up about 1.5%. Sequenced input: PBMCs or T cells enriched from blood (not recorded which). All receptors derive from a woman between 45 and 65 years old who had recovered from COVID-19.

The V and J genes are TRBV7-9 and TRBJ1-1; possibly TRBD1 for D (5 bases). There are 16 residues in the CDR3. With 5 bases removed from V and 0 bases from J, the gap between germline ends came to 16 bases. CDR1 is SEHNR, CDR2 FQNEAQ, per germline (reference sequence). The CDR3 is CASSPPLGALNTEAFF. In DNA form, the CDR3 reads TGTGCCAGCAGCCCCCCTTTAGGGGCACTGAACACTGAAGCTTTCTTT.

The J gene is TRBJ2-1, the V gene TRBV19, with 9 bases fitting TRBD2. Germline V gives CDR1 LNHDA, CDR2 SQIVND (reference sequence). The length of the CDR3 is 17 residues. After removal of 1 base from V and 0 bases from J, the junction contained 4 bases not matched to a gene. CDR3 residues: CASSIGLAVSSYNEQFF. The CDR3 DNA reads as TGTGCCAGTAGTATAGGACTAGCGGTGAGCTCCTACAATGAGCAGTTCTTC.

This clone was counted a single time. V gene TRBV7-9 combines with J gene TRBJ1-4; TRBD1 is a possible D gene (5 bases). CDR1 and CDR2 from the germline V gene are SEHNR and FQNEAQ (reference sequence). Between the trimmed V and J ends, which lost 4 bases and 6 bases, there was a span of 12 bases. The CDR3 extends over 14 amino acids. DNA of the CDR3: TGTGCCAGCAGCTCCGGGACGGGGGATGAAAAACTGTTTTTT. This sequence encodes CASSSGTGDEKLFF.

The chain couples TRBV19 to TRBJ2-1, with TRBD2 as a possible D gene (5 bases). The CDR3 length is 14 residues. V was shortened by 3 bases and J by 11 bases, with 17 bases between the two germline ends. Germline lookup yields CDR1 LNHDA and CDR2 SQIVND (reference sequence). The CDR3 loop is CASSISSVANKQFF. CDR3 sequence (DNA): TGTGCCAGTAGTATTAGTAGCGTTGCCAACAAGCAGTTCTTC.

The rearrangement uses TRBV10-2 and TRBJ1-3; unclear D gene. From germline, CDR1 is WSHSY and CDR2 SAAADI. Trimming left V 0 bases short and J 8 bases short, with 17 bases between. The CDR3 covers 16 residues. The CDR3 nucleotides read TGCGCCAGCAGTGAGTCGAGGAGCCTTTCGGGAGACACCATATATTTT. Translated: CASSESRSLSGDTIYF.

This clone has only a few counts. This sequence joins TRBV4-1 and TRBJ1-1; D uncertain. The CDR3 extends over 17 amino acids. The V end was cut by 0 bases, the J end by 2 bases, with 16 bases between. Looked up from germline, CDR1 is MGHRA and CDR2 is YSYEKL. As DNA, the CDR3 is TGCGCCAGCAGCCAAGAGAACGCAGGCATTACTAACACTGAAGCTTTCTTT. It encodes CASSQENAGITNTEAFF.

The rearrangement uses TRBV7-2 and TRBJ2-1, with D tentatively TRBD2 (5 bases). CDR3 length equals 18 residues. The V gene lost 5 bases and the J gene lost 5 bases, with 25 bases spanning the gap. Germline V CDR1 and CDR2: SGHTA, FQGNSA. Here the CDR3 DNA reads TGTGCCAGCAGCCCAACTACCCCTTGGGCTCCGGGGAACAATGAGCAGTTCTTC. The encoded protein is CASSPTTPWAPGNNEQFF.

The genes are TRBV14 and TRBJ2-3; maybe TRBD2 (7 bases). The germline V gene has CDR1 SGHDN and CDR2 FVKESK. Trimming took off 4 bases at V and 4 bases at J, with 18 bases between the two ends. This CDR3 comprises 16 residues. CDR3: CASSPSGRGFADTQYF. CDR3 bases: TGTGCCAGCAGCCCGTCGGGGAGGGGGTTCGCAGATACGCAGTATTTT.

V and J are TRBV13 and TRBJ2-7, with 8 bases matching TRBD2. With V trimmed by 0 bases and J by 4 bases, 5 bases remained unmatched. CDR3 length: 15 residues. Germline CDR1 reads PRHDT; CDR2 reads FYEKMQ (reference sequence). The CDR3 spells CASSLGRAGVYEQYF. The CDR3 bases are TGTGCCAGCAGCTTAGGCAGAGCGGGAGTATACGAGCAGTACTTC.

This chain connects TRBV9 to TRBJ2-5; the match to TRBD2 covers 7 bases. J gave up 2 bases and V 3 bases, and 16 bases lay outside the gene matches. The CDR3 is made up of 18 amino acids. Germline CDR1 reads SGDLS; CDR2 reads YYNGEE. CDR3: CASSAGGGAGFGQETQYF. CDR3 nucleotide sequence: TGTGCCAGCAGCGCCGGGGGAGGAGCGGGATTTGGTCAAGAGACCCAGTACTTC. The full variable domain, completed using reference TRBV9 and TRBJ2-5, is DSGVTQTPKHLITATGQRVTLRCSPRSGDLSVYWYQQSLDQGLQFLIQYYNGEERAKGNILERFSAQQFPDLHSELNLSSLELGDSALYFCASSAGGGAGFGQETQYFGPGTRLLVL.

The V gene is TRBV30, the J gene TRBJ1-4, with D perhaps matching TRBD1 (6 bases). Trimming stripped 0 bases from V and 0 bases from J, with 14 bases between. The CDR3 has 17 amino acids. The germline V gene encodes CDR1 GTSNPN and CDR2 SVGIG (reference sequence). CDR3 protein: CAWSVLGRGATNEKLFF. The CDR3 bases are TGTGCCTGGAGTGTACTGGGCAGGGGTGCAACTAATGAAAAACTGTTTTTT. The whole variable domain, remainder taken from reference TRBV30 and TRBJ1-4, is SQTIHQWPATLVQPVGSPLSLECTVEGTSNPNLYWYRQAAGRGLQLLFYSVGIGQISSEVPQNLSASRPQDRQFILSSKKLLLSDSGFYLCAWSVLGRGATNEKLFFGSGTQLSVL.

CDR3 loop: CSGQGTSLNEQFF. In DNA, the CDR3 is TGCAGCGGGCAGGGGACTAGCCTCAATGAGCAGTTCTTC. The chain recombines TRBV29-1 with TRBJ2-1; 9 nucleotides match TRBD2. After removal of 7 bases from V and 6 bases from J, the junction contained 7 bases not matched to a gene. CDR3 length: 13 residues. Germline CDR1 and CDR2: SQVTM and ANQGSEA.

The J gene is TRBJ2-1, the V gene TRBV29-1, with 8 nucleotides matching TRBD2. The CDR3 sequence is 13 residues long. V gave up 7 bases and J gave up 0 bases; unmatched junction bases: 2. Germline lookup yields CDR1 SQVTM and CDR2 ANQGSEA. The DNA of the CDR3 is TGCAGCGCCAGCGGGAGCTCCTACAATGAGCAGTTCTTC. The encoded protein is CSASGSSYNEQFF.

V is TRBV3-1 (or the pseudogene TRBV3-2) and J is TRBJ1-4, with a weak D call TRBD1 (6 bases). Germline loops: CDR1 LGHDT, CDR2 YNNKEL (reference sequence). The CDR3 covers 17 residues. The V gene lost 3 bases and the J gene lost 8 bases, with 22 bases spanning the gap. For the CDR3, the DNA is TGTGCCAGCAGCCACCAGGGAACGGCGTGGGGGCTCGAAAAACTGTTTTTT. As protein: CASSHQGTAWGLEKLFF.

This clone was seen once. The chain is built from TRBV6-4 and TRBJ2-1, with 9 bases fitting TRBD2. V lost 4 bases, J lost 5 bases, and 9 bases stayed unmatched. CDR3 length: 16 amino acids. Germline lookup yields CDR1 MRHNA and CDR2 SNTAGT. The CDR3 nucleotides are TGTGCCAGCAGTGCACAGAGCGGGAGGATTAACAATGAGCAGTTCTTC. Its protein product is CASSAQSGRINNEQFF.

The chain has TRBV7-2 and TRBJ2-3; D may be TRBD2 (5 bases). This CDR3 comprises 15 residues. With 2 bases removed from V and 1 base from J, the gap between germline ends came to 10 bases. Germline lookup yields CDR1 SGHTA and CDR2 FQGNSA. CDR3 DNA: TGTGCCAGCAGCTTATACCGAGCGGGCACAGATACGCAGTATTTT. Its protein is CASSLYRAGTDTQYF.

This chain connects TRBV7-6 to TRBJ2-7; 8 nucleotides match TRBD1. Germline CDR1 is SGHVS and CDR2 is FNYEAQ. The CDR3 is made up of 14 amino acids. The V and J ends lost 1 base and 5 bases, in that order; junction bases with no gene match: 4. CDR3 nucleotides: TGTGCCAGCAGCTTAGACGGACAGGGTCACGAGCAGTACTTC. Protein product: CASSLDGQGHEQYF. Supplemented by reference TRBV7-6 and TRBJ2-7, the full variable domain reads GAGVSQSPRYKVTKRGQDVALRCDPISGHVSLYWYRQALGQGPEFLTYFNYEAQQDKSGLPNDRFSAERPEGSISTLTIQRTEQRDSAMYRCASSLDGQGHEQYFGPGTRLTVT.